This T cell receptor beta chain was identified in a study of blood T cell repertoires in COVID-19. Germline CDR1 is LGHNA and CDR2 is YSLEER. This CDR3 has 13 amino acids. V lost 0 bases and J 4 bases, leaving 7 bases between the germline ends. Assay: immunoSEQ multiplex PCR; the TCRdb copy retains only in-frame clones and omits some. The table records a few hundred thousand clones, around nine tenths of them present only once. This chain uses TRBV4-3 with TRBJ2-7; no firm D call. This clonotype originated in a woman in her late teens or twenties who had been exposed to COVID-19. Sequencing used PBMCs or T cells enriched from blood (not recorded which). This chain's CDR3 is CASSQDSGYEQYF. In DNA, the CDR3 is TGCGCCAGCAGCCAAGATTCCGGTTACGAGCAGTACTTC.